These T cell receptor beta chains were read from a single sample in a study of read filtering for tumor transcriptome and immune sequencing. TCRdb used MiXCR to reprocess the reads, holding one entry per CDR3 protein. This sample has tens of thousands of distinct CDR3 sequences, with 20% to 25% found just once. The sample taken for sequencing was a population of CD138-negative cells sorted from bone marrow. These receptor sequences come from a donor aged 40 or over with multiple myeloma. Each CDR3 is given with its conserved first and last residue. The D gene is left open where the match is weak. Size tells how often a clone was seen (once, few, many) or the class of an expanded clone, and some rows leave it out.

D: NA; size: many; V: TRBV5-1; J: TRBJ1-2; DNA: TGCGCCAGCAGCTTAAGGCGCGGCGTTGGGGACCAAAACTATGGCTACACCTTC; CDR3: CASSLRRGVGDQNYGYTF
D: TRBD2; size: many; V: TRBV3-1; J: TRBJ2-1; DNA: TGTGCCAGCAGCCCGGGACTAGCGGGGGCTCACGCTCAGCAGTTCTTC; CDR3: CASSPGLAGAHAQQFF
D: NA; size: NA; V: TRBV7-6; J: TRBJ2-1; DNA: TGTGCCAGCAGCTTAACCCACAATGAGCAGTTCTTC; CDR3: CASSLTHNEQFF
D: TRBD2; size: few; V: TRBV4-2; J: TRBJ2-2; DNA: TGTGCCAGCAGCCAAGTTACTAGCGGAAACACCGGGGAGCTGTTTTTT; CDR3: CASSQVTSGNTGELFF
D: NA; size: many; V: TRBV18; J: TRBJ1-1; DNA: TGTGCCAGCTCCCCCCGGGACCAGAACACTGAAGCTTTCTTT; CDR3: CASSPRDQNTEAFF
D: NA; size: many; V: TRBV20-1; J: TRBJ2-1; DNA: TGCAGTGCTCCAGGAGGTCCCTCCTACAATGAGCAGTTCTTC; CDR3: CSAPGGPSYNEQFF
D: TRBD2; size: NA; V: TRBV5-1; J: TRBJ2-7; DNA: TGCGCCAGCAGCTCCGGGACTAGCGGGAGGACCGACGAGCAGTACTTC; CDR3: CASSSGTSGRTDEQYF
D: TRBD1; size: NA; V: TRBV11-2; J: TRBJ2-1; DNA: TGTGCCAGCAGCTTAGACCGGGACAGGGGCGGGCAGTTCTTC; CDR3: CASSLDRDRGGQFF
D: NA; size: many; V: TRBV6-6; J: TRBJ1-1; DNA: TGTGCCAGCAAAAGGGCTGCTGAAGCTTTCTTT; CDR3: CASKRAAEAFF
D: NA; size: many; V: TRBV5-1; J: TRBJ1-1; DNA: TGCGCCAGCAGCCAGACCCCCGGTGGCACTGAAGCTTTCTTT; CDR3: CASSQTPGGTEAFF
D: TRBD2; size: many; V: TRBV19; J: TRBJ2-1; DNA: TGTGCCAGTAGTATCCAGCGGGGGGGCCAGAATGAGCAGTTCTTC; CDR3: CASSIQRGGQNEQFF
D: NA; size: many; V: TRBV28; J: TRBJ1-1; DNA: TGTGCCAGCAGTTTATTAGGTTACATGAACACTGAAGCTTTCTTT; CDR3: CASSLLGYMNTEAFF
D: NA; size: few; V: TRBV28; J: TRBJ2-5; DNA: TGTGCCAGCAGTACCACCCCGAGGCAAGAGACCCAGTACTTC; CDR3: CASSTTPRQETQYF
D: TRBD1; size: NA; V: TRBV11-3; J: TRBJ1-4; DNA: TGTGCCAGCAGCTTAGCCAGGGGGCTAGATGAAAAACTGTTTTTT; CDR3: CASSLARGLDEKLFF
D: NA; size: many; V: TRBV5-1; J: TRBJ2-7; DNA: TGCGCCAGCAGCCGGGGTACGGGCTTCTACGAGCAGTACTTC; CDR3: CASSRGTGFYEQYF
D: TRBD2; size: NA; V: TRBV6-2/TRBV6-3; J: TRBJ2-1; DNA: TGTGCCAGCAGTTACTTCGGGCTAGCGGGACCGAACAATGAGCAGTTCTTC; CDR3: CASSYFGLAGPNNEQFF
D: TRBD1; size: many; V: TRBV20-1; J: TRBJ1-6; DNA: TGCAGTGCTGTTGAGGACAGGGCGTATAATTCACCCCTCCACTTT; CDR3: CSAVEDRAYNSPLHF
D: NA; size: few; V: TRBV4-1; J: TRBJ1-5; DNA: TGCGCCAGCAGCCCGACCGAAGGGAGTAGCAATCAGCCCCAGCATTTT; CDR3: CASSPTEGSSNQPQHF
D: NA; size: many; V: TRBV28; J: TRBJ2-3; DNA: TGTGCCAGCAGCGGGTTCCTCCGGGATACGCAGTATTTT; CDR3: CASSGFLRDTQYF
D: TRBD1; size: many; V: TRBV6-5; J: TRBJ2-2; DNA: TGTGCCAGCAGCCCTGGGACAGTCGCGAACACCGGGGAGCTGTTTTTT; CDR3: CASSPGTVANTGELFF
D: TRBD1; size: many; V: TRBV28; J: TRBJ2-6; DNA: TGTGCCAGCAGCCCACAGGGGTTTCCTCTTTCTGGGGCCAACGTCCTGACTTTC; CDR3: CASSPQGFPLSGANVLTF
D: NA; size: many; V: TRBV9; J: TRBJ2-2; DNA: TGTGCCAGCAGCTCCTCTTGGGGGACGAACACCGGGGAGCTGTTTTTT; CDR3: CASSSSWGTNTGELFF
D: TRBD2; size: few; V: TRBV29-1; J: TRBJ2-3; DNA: TGCAGCGTTGCCTTGACTGCTAGCGGGGGAGCGCAGTATTTT; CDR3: CSVALTASGGAQYF
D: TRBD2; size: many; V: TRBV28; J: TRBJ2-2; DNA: TGTGCCAGCAGTCCCAGCGGTAGCGGGAGGGCCAACGGGGAGCTGTTTTTT; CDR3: CASSPSGSGRANGELFF
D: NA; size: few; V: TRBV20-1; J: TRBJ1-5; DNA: TGCAGTGCTAGTTTGGGGACCTCTAGCAATCAGCCCCAGCATTTT; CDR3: CSASLGTSSNQPQHF
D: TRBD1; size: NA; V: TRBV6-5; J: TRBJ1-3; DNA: TGTGCCAGCAGTTACAGGGGACAGTACTCTGGAAACACCATATATTTT; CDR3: CASSYRGQYSGNTIYF
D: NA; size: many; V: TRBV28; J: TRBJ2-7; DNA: TGTGCCAGCACCCCCACAGGGCACGAGGGGGGCGAGCAGTACTTC; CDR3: CASTPTGHEGGEQYF